The 14 T cell receptor beta chains in this list originate from one sample, sequenced in a study of graft-versus-host responses after intestinal transplantation. The repertoire was sequenced with immunoSEQ multiplex PCR; TCRdb's copy has only in-frame clones and lacks some. The sample shows more than 100,000 clones, approximately 92% of them seen only once. No antigen is known for these receptors. The material was unstimulated CD4+ T cells sorted from spleen or lymph node cells, obtained before intestinal transplant. These receptors all stem from a human donor who received an intestinal transplant.

V gene TRBV5-4 combines with J gene TRBJ2-1; weak D call: TRBD2 (7 bases). The V end was cut by 3 bases, the J end by 9 bases, with 25 bases between. Germline V gene sequence: CDR1 SGHNT, CDR2 YYREEE (reference sequence). CDR3 length: 17 amino acids. The CDR3 bases are TGTGCCAGCAGCTCGGCCCTCGGGGGCGGGAGAGGTAGTGAGCAGTTCTTC. It translates to CASSSALGGGRGSEQFF.

The chain joins TRBV5-1 to TRBJ2-3; possibly TRBD1 for D (5 bases). The CDR3 loop spans 13 amino acids. Germline CDR1 is SGHRS and CDR2 is YFSETQ. V was cut by 5 bases and J by 4 bases, with 11 bases left in between. In DNA, the CDR3 is TGCGCCAGCAGAAGGGGCCCCCCAGATACGCAGTATTTT. Translation: CASRRGPPDTQYF.

V usage is TRBV29-1 and J usage is TRBJ2-7, with no clear D. V shed 6 bases and J shed 2 bases, with 14 bases lying between them. The germline CDR1 and CDR2 sequences are SQVTM and ANQGSEA. The CDR3 contains 13 residues. CDR3 region: CSVTTGLTYEQYF. The CDR3 DNA sequence: TGCAGCGTCACGACTGGTCTTACCTACGAGCAGTACTTC.

V gene TRBV11-2 combines with J gene TRBJ2-2, with 7 bases fitting TRBD2. The CDR3 runs 18 residues. The germline gives CDR1 SGHAT, CDR2 FQNNGV. J lost 0 bases, V lost 2 bases, and 9 bases had no gene match. Written as DNA, the CDR3 is TGTGCCAGCAGCTTACGAGCGGGACGAGCCACGAACACCGGGGAGCTGTTTTTT. It encodes CASSLRAGRATNTGELFF.

The chain employs TRBV18 and TRBJ2-7; TRBD2 matches at 14 bases. The CDR3 is 18 amino acids. Germline values: CDR1 KGHSH, CDR2 LQKENI. Losses at the gene ends were 3 bases for V and 2 bases for J; bases not matched to a gene: 9. CDR3 residues: CASSPPGLAGGTPYEQYF. Written as DNA, the CDR3 is TGTGCCAGCTCACCTCCAGGACTAGCGGGGGGAACCCCCTACGAGCAGTACTTC.

The genes are TRBV9 and TRBJ2-5, with D tentatively TRBD1 or TRBD2 (5 bases each). The germline V gene encodes CDR1 SGDLS and CDR2 YYNGEE. Trimming left V 4 bases short and J 4 bases short, with 14 bases between. The CDR3 extends over 14 amino acids. DNA for the CDR3: TGTGCCAGCAGCAAAGGGGCGGGCGTAGAGACCCAGTACTTC. Translated, it gives CASSKGAGVETQYF. Full variable domain (outside the CDR3, taken from reference TRBV9 and TRBJ2-5): DSGVTQTPKHLITATGQRVTLRCSPRSGDLSVYWYQQSLDQGLQFLIQYYNGEERAKGNILERFSAQQFPDLHSELNLSSLELGDSALYFCASSKGAGVETQYFGPGTRLLVL.

The J gene is TRBJ1-4, the V gene TRBV6-5, with a weak D call TRBD1 (6 bases). Trimming took off 5 bases at V and 3 bases at J, with 13 bases between the two ends. The CDR3 is made up of 15 amino acids. Germline assignment: CDR1 MNHEY and CDR2 SVGAGI. Written as DNA, the CDR3 is TGTGCCAGCAGTCGCCTGGGGGCGGCTAATGAAAAACTGTTTTTT. Amino acid sequence: CASSRLGAANEKLFF.

V usage is TRBV7-9 and J usage is TRBJ1-1; TRBD1 agrees at 8 bases. Germline V CDR1 and CDR2: SEHNR, FQNEAQ (reference sequence). The CDR3 has 15 amino acids. V lost 5 bases and J lost 0; bases outside the gene matches: 5. The CDR3 DNA reads TGTGCCAGCAGCCCCCGACAGGGGATGAACACTGAAGCTTTCTTT. It is translated as CASSPRQGMNTEAFF.

The chain links TRBV2 to TRBJ2-5, with 7 nucleotides matching TRBD2. The CDR3 is 14 amino acids. Trimming at V came to 3 bases and at J to 3 bases, leaving 4 bases not matched to a gene. Germline loops: CDR1 SNHLY, CDR2 FYNNEI. The CDR3 loop reads CASSETLAEETQYF. CDR3 bases: TGTGCCAGCAGTGAGACCCTAGCGGAAGAGACCCAGTACTTC.

This chain joins TRBV18 and TRBJ2-2; D might be TRBD2 (6 bases). Trimming shortened V by 2 bases and J by 7 bases, and 20 bases separated the two germline ends. Germline V gene data show CDR1 as KGHSH and CDR2 as LQKENI. There are 17 residues in the CDR3. CDR3 region: CASSPLGVLREFGELFF. DNA of the CDR3: TGTGCCAGCTCACCATTGGGGGTCCTCCGGGAGTTCGGGGAGCTGTTTTTT.

This chain joins TRBV18 and TRBJ1-2, with unresolved D. CDR3 size: 14 residues. V gave up 2 bases and J gave up 1 base, with 8 bases separating them. Germline values: CDR1 KGHSH, CDR2 LQKENI. CDR3 protein: CASSPSDGNYGYTF. CDR3 coding DNA: TGTGCCAGCTCACCATCCGACGGTAACTATGGCTACACCTTC.

The V and J genes are TRBV11-2 and TRBJ1-1; possible D gene TRBD1, 6 bases. V was clipped by 5 bases and J by 3 bases, with 10 bases between them. CDR3 length: 13 amino acids. Germline V CDR1 and CDR2: SGHAT, FQNNGV. The CDR3 reads CASSVGQYTEAFF. The CDR3 DNA reads TGTGCCAGCAGCGTCGGACAGTACACTGAAGCTTTCTTT.

The V call is TRBV5-1, the J call TRBJ1-2, with TRBD1 matching 7 bases. The CDR3 loop spans 15 amino acids. Looked up from germline, CDR1 is SGHRS and CDR2 is YFSETQ. Trimming cost V 2 bases and J 7 bases; bases outside gene matches: 11. This CDR3 reads CASSLRTGTIFGYTF. The CDR3 nucleotides are TGCGCCAGCAGCTTACGGACAGGAACTATTTTTGGCTACACCTTC. Variable domain in full (rest from reference TRBV5-1 and TRBJ1-2): KAGVTQTPRYLIKTRGQQVTLSCSPISGHRSVSWYQQTPGQGLQFLFEYFSETQRNKGNFPGRFSGRQFSNSRSEMNVSTLELGDSALYLCASSLRTGTIFGYTFGSGTRLTVV.

This clone was seen a handful of times. The chain links TRBV28 to TRBJ2-7; D perhaps matches TRBD2 (6 bases). Trimming cost V 6 bases and J 6 bases, with 12 bases left between them. Germline CDR1 MDHEN, CDR2 SYDVKM. The CDR3 has 12 residues. CDR3 sequence: CASSPSGGEQYF. In nucleotides, the CDR3 is TGTGCCAGCAGCCCCTCCGGGGGCGAGCAGTACTTC.